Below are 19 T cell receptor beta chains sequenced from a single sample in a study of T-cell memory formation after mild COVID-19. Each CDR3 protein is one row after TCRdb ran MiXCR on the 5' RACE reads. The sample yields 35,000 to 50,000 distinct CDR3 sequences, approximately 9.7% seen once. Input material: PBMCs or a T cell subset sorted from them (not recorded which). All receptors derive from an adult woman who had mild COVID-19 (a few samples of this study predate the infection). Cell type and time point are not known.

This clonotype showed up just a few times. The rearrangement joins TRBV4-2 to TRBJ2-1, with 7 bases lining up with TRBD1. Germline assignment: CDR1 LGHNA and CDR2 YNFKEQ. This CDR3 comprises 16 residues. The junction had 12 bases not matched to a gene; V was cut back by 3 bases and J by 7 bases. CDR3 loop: CASSHRGTIQGNEQFF. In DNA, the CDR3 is TGTGCCAGCAGCCATAGGGGTACTATACAGGGGAATGAGCAGTTCTTC.

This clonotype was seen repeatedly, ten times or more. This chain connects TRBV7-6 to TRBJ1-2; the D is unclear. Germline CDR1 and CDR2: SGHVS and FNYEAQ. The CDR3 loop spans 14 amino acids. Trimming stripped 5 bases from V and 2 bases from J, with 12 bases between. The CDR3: CASSPQTANYGYTF. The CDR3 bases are TGTGCCAGCAGCCCCCAAACAGCCAACTATGGCTACACCTTC.

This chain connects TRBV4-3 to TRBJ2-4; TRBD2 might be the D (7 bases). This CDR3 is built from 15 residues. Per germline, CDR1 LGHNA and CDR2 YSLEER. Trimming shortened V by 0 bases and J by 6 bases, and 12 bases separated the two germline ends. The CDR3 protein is CASSQDFGGPNIQYF. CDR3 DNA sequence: TGCGCCAGCAGCCAAGATTTCGGGGGGCCAAACATTCAGTACTTC.

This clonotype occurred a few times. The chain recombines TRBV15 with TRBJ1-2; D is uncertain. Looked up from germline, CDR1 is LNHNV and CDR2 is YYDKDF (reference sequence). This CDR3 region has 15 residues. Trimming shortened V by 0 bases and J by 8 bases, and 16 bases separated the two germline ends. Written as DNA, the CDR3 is TGTGCCACCAGCAGAGATCGGGGAACGGCGCGGGGCTACACCTTC. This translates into CATSRDRGTARGYTF.

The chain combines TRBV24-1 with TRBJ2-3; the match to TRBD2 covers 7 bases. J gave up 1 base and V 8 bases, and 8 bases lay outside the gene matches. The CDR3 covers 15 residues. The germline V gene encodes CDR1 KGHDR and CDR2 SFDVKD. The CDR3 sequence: CATTGTAGGTDTQYF. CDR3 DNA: TGTGCCACCACCGGAACCGCGGGAGGCACAGATACGCAGTATTTT.

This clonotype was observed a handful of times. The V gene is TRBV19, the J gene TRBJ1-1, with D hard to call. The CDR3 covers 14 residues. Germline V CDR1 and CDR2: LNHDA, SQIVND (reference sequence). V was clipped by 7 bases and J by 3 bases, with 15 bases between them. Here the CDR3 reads CASISTGRYTEAFF. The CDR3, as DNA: TGTGCCAGTATCTCCACCGGGAGGTACACTGAAGCTTTCTTT. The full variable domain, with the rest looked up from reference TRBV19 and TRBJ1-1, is DGGITQSPKYLFRKEGQNVTLSCEQNLNHDAMYWYRQDPGQGLRLIYYSQIVNDFQKGDIAEGYSVSREKKESFPLTVTSAQKNPTAFYLCASISTGRYTEAFFGQGTRLTVV.

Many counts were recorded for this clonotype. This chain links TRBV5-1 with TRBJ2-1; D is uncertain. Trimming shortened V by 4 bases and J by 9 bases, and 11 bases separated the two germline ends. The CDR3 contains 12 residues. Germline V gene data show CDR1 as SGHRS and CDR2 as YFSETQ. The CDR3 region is CASSLPMGEQFF. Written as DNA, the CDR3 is TGCGCCAGCAGCCTTCCAATGGGTGAGCAGTTCTTC.

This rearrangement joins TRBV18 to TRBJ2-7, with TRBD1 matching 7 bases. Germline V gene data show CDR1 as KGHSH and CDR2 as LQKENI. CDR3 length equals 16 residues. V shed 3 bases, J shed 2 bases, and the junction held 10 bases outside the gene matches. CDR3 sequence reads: CASSPRSLDRAYEQYF. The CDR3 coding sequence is TGTGCCAGCTCACCGCGTTCCTTAGACAGGGCCTACGAGCAGTACTTC.

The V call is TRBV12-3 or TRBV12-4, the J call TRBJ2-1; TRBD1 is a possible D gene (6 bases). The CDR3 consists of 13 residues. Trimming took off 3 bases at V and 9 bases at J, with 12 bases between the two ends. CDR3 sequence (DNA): TGTGCCAGCAGTTTTATACAGGGTCTTGAGCAGTTCTTC. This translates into CASSFIQGLEQFF.

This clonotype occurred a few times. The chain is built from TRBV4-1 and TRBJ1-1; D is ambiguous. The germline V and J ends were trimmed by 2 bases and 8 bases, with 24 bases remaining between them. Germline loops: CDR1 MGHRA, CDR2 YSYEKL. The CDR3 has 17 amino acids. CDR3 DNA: TGCGCCAGCAGCCAATTAACAACCGAAGACTCAGGACGGGAAGCTTTCTTT. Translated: CASSQLTTEDSGREAFF.

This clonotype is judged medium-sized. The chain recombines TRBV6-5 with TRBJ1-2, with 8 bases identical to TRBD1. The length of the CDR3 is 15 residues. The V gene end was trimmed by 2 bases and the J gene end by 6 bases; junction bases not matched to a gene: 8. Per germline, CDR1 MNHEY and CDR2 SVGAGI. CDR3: CASSYRQGPADGYTF. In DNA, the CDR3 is TGTGCCAGCAGTTACCGACAGGGGCCGGCGGATGGCTACACCTTC.

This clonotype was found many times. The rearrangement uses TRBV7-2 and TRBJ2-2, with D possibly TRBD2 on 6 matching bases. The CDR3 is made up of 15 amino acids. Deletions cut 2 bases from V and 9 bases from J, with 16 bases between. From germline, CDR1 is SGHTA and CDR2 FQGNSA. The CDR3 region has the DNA TGTGCCAGCAGCTTATTTCGGGGGAGTGGCAGGGAGCTGTTTTTT. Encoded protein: CASSLFRGSGRELFF.

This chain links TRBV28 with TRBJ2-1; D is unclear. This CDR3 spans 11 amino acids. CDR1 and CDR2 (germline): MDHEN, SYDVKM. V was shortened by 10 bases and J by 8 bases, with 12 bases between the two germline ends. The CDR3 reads CATTNRYEQFF. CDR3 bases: TGTGCCACCACAAACCGCTATGAGCAGTTCTTC. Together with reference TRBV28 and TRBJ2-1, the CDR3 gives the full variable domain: DVKVTQSSRYLVKRTGEKVFLECVQDMDHENMFWYRQDPGLGLRLIYFSYDVKMKEKGDIPEGYSVSREKKERFSLILESASTNQTSMYLCATTNRYEQFFGPGTRLTVL.

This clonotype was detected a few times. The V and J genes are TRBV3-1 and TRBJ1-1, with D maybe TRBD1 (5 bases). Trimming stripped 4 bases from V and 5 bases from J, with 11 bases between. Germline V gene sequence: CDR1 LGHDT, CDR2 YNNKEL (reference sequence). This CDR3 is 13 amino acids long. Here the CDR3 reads CASSRMRGTEAFF. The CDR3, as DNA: TGTGCCAGCAGCCGCATGAGGGGTACTGAAGCTTTCTTT.

The CDR3 protein is CASSQGRVLVAYNEQFF. As DNA, the CDR3 is TGTGCCAGCAGCCAAGGAAGGGTGCTAGTTGCCTACAATGAGCAGTTCTTC. This rearrangement joins TRBV14 to TRBJ2-1; D is unresolved. V dropped 1 base and J dropped 2 bases, with 15 bases sitting between them. The CDR3 length is 17 residues. Germline V gene sequence: CDR1 SGHDN, CDR2 FVKESK.

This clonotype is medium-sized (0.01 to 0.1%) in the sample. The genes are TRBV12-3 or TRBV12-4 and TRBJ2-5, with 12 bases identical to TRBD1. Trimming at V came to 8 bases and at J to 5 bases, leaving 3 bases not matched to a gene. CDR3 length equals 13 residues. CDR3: CASGTGGHETQYF. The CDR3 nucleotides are TGTGCCAGCGGGACAGGGGGCCACGAGACCCAGTACTTC.

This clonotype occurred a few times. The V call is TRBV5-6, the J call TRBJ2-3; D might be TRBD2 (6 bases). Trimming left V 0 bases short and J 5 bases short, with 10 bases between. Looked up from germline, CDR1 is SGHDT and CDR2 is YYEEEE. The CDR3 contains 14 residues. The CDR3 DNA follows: TGTGCCAGCAGCTTGGCGGGAGAGGGAGATACGCAGTATTTT. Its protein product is CASSLAGEGDTQYF.

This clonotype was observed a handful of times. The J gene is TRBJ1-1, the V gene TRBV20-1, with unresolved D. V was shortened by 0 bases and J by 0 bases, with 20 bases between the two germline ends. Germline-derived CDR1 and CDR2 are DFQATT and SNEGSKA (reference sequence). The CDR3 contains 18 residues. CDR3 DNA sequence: TGCAGTGCTAGAGATTGGTCCAGGACCCTCGAGATGAACACTGAAGCTTTCTTT. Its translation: CSARDWSRTLEMNTEAFF.

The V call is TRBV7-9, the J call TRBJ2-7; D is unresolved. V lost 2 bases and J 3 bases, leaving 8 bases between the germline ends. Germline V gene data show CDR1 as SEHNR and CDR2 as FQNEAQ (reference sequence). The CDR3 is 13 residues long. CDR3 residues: CASSLLGLYEQYF. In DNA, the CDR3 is TGTGCCAGCAGCTTATTAGGGCTCTACGAGCAGTACTTC.